The 5 T cell receptor beta chains below come from one sample, sequenced in a study of beta chain features in type 1 diabetes. Study-wide points: In every one of the four CD4+ subsets, TCRB CDR3s were moderately but significantly shorter in Type 1 diabetes patients.

Expressed TCRB transcripts got sequenced, as all isolated RNA was reverse transcribed. Method: immunoSEQ multiplex PCR; TCRdb's copy keeps in-frame clones and lacks some. The sample carries 150,000 to 200,000 clones, roughly 65% recorded once. These receptors' antigens are unknown. The sequenced sample consisted of naive CD4+ T cells from blood. The receptors stem from a man aged 25-40 years with type 1 diabetes.

This sequence joins TRBV30 and TRBJ1-4, with unresolved D. Germline V lookup: CDR1 GTSNPN, CDR2 SVGIG (reference sequence). Trimming removed 7 bases at V and 1 base at J, with 13 bases between. This CDR3 has 14 residues. The CDR3 sequence is CASTQQITNEKLFF. The CDR3 DNA sequence: TGTGCCTCGACACAACAGATAACTAATGAAAAACTGTTTTTT. Drawing the rest from reference TRBV30 and TRBJ1-4, the complete variable domain is SQTIHQWPATLVQPVGSPLSLECTVEGTSNPNLYWYRQAAGRGLQLLFYSVGIGQISSEVPQNLSASRPQDRQFILSSKKLLLSDSGFYLCASTQQITNEKLFFGSGTQLSVL.

The chain has TRBV29-1 and TRBJ1-5; weak D call: TRBD1 (6 bases). The CDR3 extends over 13 amino acids. V dropped 7 bases and J dropped 0 bases, with 10 bases sitting between them. Looked up from germline, CDR1 is SQVTM and CDR2 is ANQGSEA. The CDR3 nucleotides read TGCAGCGCAAGACAGGATAGCAATCAGCCCCAGCATTTT. Its translation is CSARQDSNQPQHF.

The J gene is TRBJ2-3, the V gene TRBV7-9; D is unclear. The CDR3 extends over 17 amino acids. Germline V lookup: CDR1 SEHNR, CDR2 FQNEAQ (reference sequence). Trimming took off 7 bases at V and 2 bases at J, with 22 bases between the two ends. The CDR3 bases are TGTGCCAGCAACCGAAGAGCTTACACTCTTCTCACAGATACGCAGTATTTT. It specifies CASNRRAYTLLTDTQYF.

This clone appeared a single time. The chain carries TRBV7-2 and TRBJ2-4; 8 positions match TRBD1. The CDR3 sequence is 13 residues long. V lost 4 bases to trimming and J lost 7 bases; unmatched junction nucleotides: 3. The germline V gene has CDR1 SGHTA and CDR2 FQGNSA. The chain's CDR3 is CASSSTGGNIQYF. The CDR3 coding sequence is TGTGCCAGCAGCTCCACAGGGGGGAACATTCAGTACTTC.

The chain links TRBV27 to TRBJ2-3, with D uncertain. The germline V gene encodes CDR1 MNHEY and CDR2 SMNVEV (reference sequence). CDR3 length: 12 amino acids. V was trimmed by 5 bases and J by 6 bases, leaving 9 bases between them. The CDR3 bases are TGTGCCAGCAGTACTCGTCGGGATACGCAGTATTTT. Amino acid sequence: CASSTRRDTQYF.